Listed here is a single TCR beta chain. Its antigen is as yet unknown. Trimming took 0 bases from V and 2 from J; bases not matched to a gene: 3. This CDR3 contains 17 residues. Germline-derived CDR1 and CDR2 are SGHTA and FQGNSA. Data came from immunoSEQ multiplex PCR; TCRdb stores just in-frame clones and leaves some out. The sample lists roughly 30,000 clones, about 90% occurring once. The sample belongs to a study of T cells in localized non-small cell lung cancer. Whole-study results and caveats: Exceeding tumor, uninvolved adjacent lung had the highest T cell clonality. One tumor region alone was sequenced, and heterogeneity therefore remains possible. Those with higher blood T cell density had longer overall survival. Paired adjacent lung recovered a median about 60 of the top 100 tumor clones.

The source material was peripheral blood, sampled before any cancer treatment. V is TRBV7-2 and J is TRBJ2-2, with 10 bases fitting TRBD2. This TCR derives from a woman between 18 and 55 years old with stage I lung adenocarcinoma. CDR3 in amino acids: CASSLAGLAVNTGELFF. The CDR3 DNA follows: TGTGCCAGCAGCTTAGCCGGACTAGCGGTTAACACCGGGGAGCTGTTTTTT.